Given below is one T cell receptor (beta chain) in context. CDR1 is MNHNS and CDR2 is SASEGT in the germline V gene. The V and J ends lost 4 bases and 4 bases respectively, with 10 bases between them. The CDR3 is 13 amino acids. Profiling relied on immunoSEQ multiplex PCR, and the TCRdb table lists in-frame clones only, not all of them. This sample has approximately 50,000 clones, with approximately 94% found just once. The data were taken from a study of technical replicates of blood from several donors. Sequenced: T cells isolated from PBMCs. The origin of this receptor is a human donor in good health. V and J are TRBV6-1 and TRBJ1-2; no definite D call. The CDR3 reads CASSAEAGYGYTF. The CDR3 DNA reads TGTGCCAGCAGTGCTGAAGCTGGCTATGGCTACACCTTC.